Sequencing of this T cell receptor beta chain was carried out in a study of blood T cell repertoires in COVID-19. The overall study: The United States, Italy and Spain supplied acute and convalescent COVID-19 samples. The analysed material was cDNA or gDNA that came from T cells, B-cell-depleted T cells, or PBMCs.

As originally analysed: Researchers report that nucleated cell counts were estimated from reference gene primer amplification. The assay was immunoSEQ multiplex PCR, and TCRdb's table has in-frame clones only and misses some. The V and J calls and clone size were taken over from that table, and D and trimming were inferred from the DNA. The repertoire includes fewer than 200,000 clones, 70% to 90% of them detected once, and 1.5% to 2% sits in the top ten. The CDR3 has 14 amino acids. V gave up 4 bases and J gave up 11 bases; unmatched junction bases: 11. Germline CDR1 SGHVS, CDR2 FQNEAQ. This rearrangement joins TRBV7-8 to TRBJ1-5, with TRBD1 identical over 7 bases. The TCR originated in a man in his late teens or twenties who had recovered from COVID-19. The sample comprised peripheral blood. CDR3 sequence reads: CASSSGQKNRAQHF. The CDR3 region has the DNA TGTGCCAGCAGCTCGGGACAGAAGAATCGGGCCCAGCATTTT.